These T cell receptor beta chains were read from a single sample in a study of T cell repertoires in cytomegalovirus infection. These receptors' antigens are unknown. TCRdb reprocessed the reads via MiXCR and lists one record per CDR3 protein. The data hold under 500,000 distinct CDR3 sequences, with about 42% observed a single time. The material was cultured PBMCs, obtained from culture after CMV antigen stimulation. Every receptor here comes from a human donor in good health (CMV status not recorded). Some clones in this sample may be carry-over from other donors' samples. Each CDR3 is given with its conserved first and last residue.

j_call	v_call	cdr3_aa
TRBJ2-3	TRBV4-1	CASSKASGGDTQYF
TRBJ1-4	TRBV7-2	CASSSERVGNEKLFF
TRBJ1-4	TRBV7-2	CASSPGRNEKLFF
TRBJ2-1	TRBV11-2	CASSLDRVGDEQFF
TRBJ2-7	TRBV6-2/TRBV6-3	CASSPFSYEQYF
TRBJ1-1	TRBV7-2	CASSRFQRTEAFF
TRBJ2-7	TRBV23-1	CASSGTGFYEQYF
TRBJ2-7	TRBV7-2	CASSSRAGYEQYF
TRBJ2-5	TRBV11-2	CASSRRGGAEGETQYF
TRBJ2-1	TRBV6-1	CASRVGGARNEQFF
TRBJ2-7	TRBV7-2	CASSLLRGGSYEQYF
TRBJ2-5	TRBV11-2	CASSLRYTETQYF
TRBJ1-6	TRBV6-5	CASTSTFGQVNSPLHF
TRBJ1-1	TRBV30	CAWSVRGDTEAFF
TRBJ1-2	TRBV7-2	CASSLPGGSYGYTF
TRBJ2-5	TRBV20-1	CSARARVLTQYF
TRBJ1-1	TRBV7-2	CASSSRQGDTEAFF
TRBJ2-1	TRBV7-2	CASSLVGMHNEQFF
TRBJ2-1	TRBV12-5	CASGLVRRGIASSSYNEQFF
TRBJ2-1	TRBV6-6	CASTFGLGEQFF
TRBJ2-3	TRBV4-1	CASSPGTSGRSWDLEDTQYF
TRBJ2-2	TRBV11-2	CASSPRLAANTGELFF
TRBJ2-2	TRBV4-1	CASRGPRSGELFF
TRBJ1-6	TRBV5-1	CASSEQGSNSPLHF
TRBJ1-2	TRBV30	CAWSVRSRGPYGYTF
TRBJ2-1	TRBV20-1	CSANVGRGGNEQFF
TRBJ2-7	TRBV6-6	CASTHDQLQYF
TRBJ2-5	TRBV12-3/TRBV12-4	CASSSTGTGGETQYF
TRBJ2-3	TRBV4-1	CASSLLGPDTQYF
TRBJ1-1	TRBV28	CASSIPPGSGGFLNTEAFF
TRBJ1-4	TRBV11-1	CASSLGPGEAVGNEKLFF
TRBJ2-4	TRBV5-4	CASRPEDYECF
TRBJ2-5	TRBV7-6	CASSLMQSGETQYF
TRBJ2-7	TRBV28	CASSYRGGKQYF
TRBJ2-5	TRBV5-1	CASSWGQGQETQYF
TRBJ2-1	TRBV7-2	CASSRNRGGDEQFF
TRBJ1-5	TRBV10-3	CATKDAYSNQPQHF
TRBJ1-2	TRBV12-3/TRBV12-4	CASSPSRADQNYGYTF
TRBJ2-3	TRBV3-1	CASSQEAGYTDTQYF
TRBJ1-1	TRBV19	CASSIRAETEAFF
TRBJ2-3	TRBV9	CASSQALTSGNTDTQYF
TRBJ1-3	TRBV6-1	CASSDRTREWSIYF
TRBJ1-5	TRBV6-1	CASSASLQGHQPQHF
TRBJ1-2	TRBV15	CATSRVFGAGGIGGYTF
TRBJ2-2	TRBV12-3/TRBV12-4	CASFGGGELFF
TRBJ1-5	TRBV7-6	CASSQLQGADQPQHF
TRBJ1-3	TRBV7-2	CASSRPGYGGGNTIYF
TRBJ1-1	TRBV6-5	CASSYFGGGTEAFF
TRBJ2-3	TRBV29-1	CSALAPSGRDWQYF
TRBJ2-3	TRBV4-3	CASSQDGTRPVLYF
TRBJ2-3	TRBV5-4	CASSLGAGDTDTQYF
TRBJ2-1	TRBV4-1	CASSQPGTSGREQFF
TRBJ2-6	TRBV20-1	CSARGGAGSGANVLTF
TRBJ1-2	TRBV13	CASSPRRTGDGYTF
TRBJ2-2	TRBV7-2	CASSYQLAGELFF
TRBJ2-3	TRBV7-2	CASSQSGISTDTQYF
TRBJ2-7	TRBV7-2	CASSLVSGIPAEQYF
TRBJ2-1	TRBV7-9	CASSSRGGAGDEQFF